The 20 T cell receptor beta chains given below trace back to one sample, sequenced in a study of vaccination and CD4 T cells after COVID-19. These receptors are not linked to any known antigen. Sequenced with the Oncomine TCR Beta short-read assay was DNA taken from cultured CD4+ T cells. Each CDR3 protein gets one entry after TCRdb re-called the PCR reads with MiXCR. Of more than 11,000 distinct CDR3 sequences listed, 25% to 30% are singletons. The treatment was: roughly ten-day PBMC culture with coronavirus spike peptide pools or control peptides (ViraFEST assay). Source: CD4+ T cells from blood, cultured in vitro, taken before SARS-CoV-2 vaccination. These TCRs come from a human donor who received a COVID-19 vaccine.

This clonotype came up a few times. The genes are TRBV7-2 and TRBJ2-2, with D unclear. V dropped 5 bases and J dropped 7 bases, with 14 bases sitting between them. In germline, CDR1 is SGHTA, CDR2 FQGNSA. The CDR3 runs to 14 residues. CDR3 sequence (DNA): TGTGCCAGCAGCCCCCCCTATGGGGTCGGGGAGCTGTTTTTT. This sequence encodes CASSPPYGVGELFF.

This clonotype appeared a single time. The chain couples TRBV30 to TRBJ1-5; no firm D call. The CDR3 spans 14 residues. V dropped 0 bases and J dropped 6 bases, with 12 bases sitting between them. Germline loops: CDR1 GTSNPN, CDR2 SVGIG (reference sequence). The CDR3: CAWSVVQRGQPQHF. In DNA, the CDR3 is TGTGCCTGGAGTGTAGTACAGCGGGGTCAGCCCCAGCATTTT.

The chain combines TRBV2 with TRBJ2-3; D not certain. The germline V and J ends were trimmed by 8 bases and 2 bases, with 14 bases remaining between them. CDR1 is SNHLY and CDR2 is FYNNEI in the germline V gene. The length of the CDR3 is 14 residues. CDR3 loop: CASSLSTVTDTQYF. The CDR3 region has the DNA TGTGCCAGCTCGTTAAGTACGGTCACAGATACGCAGTATTTT.

V gene TRBV6-5 combines with J gene TRBJ2-3; 11 nucleotides match TRBD1. CDR3 length: 19 residues. The junction had 10 bases not matched to a gene; V was cut back by 2 bases and J by 0 bases. The germline CDR1 and CDR2 sequences are MNHEY and SVGAGI. The CDR3 region is CASSYIRDRGVPSTDTQYF. The CDR3, as DNA: TGTGCCAGCAGTTACATACGGGACAGGGGGGTACCTAGCACAGATACGCAGTATTTT.

This clonotype was seen only a few times. The rearrangement uses TRBV27 and TRBJ2-5; TRBD1 agrees at 9 bases. This CDR3 has 15 residues. Germline CDR1 reads MNHEY; CDR2 reads SMNVEV (reference sequence). Losses at the gene ends were 6 bases for V and 0 bases for J; bases not matched to a gene: 5. The CDR3 reads CASRGGTGNQETQYF. The CDR3 DNA sequence: TGTGCCAGCAGGGGGGGGACAGGGAACCAAGAGACCCAGTACTTC.

This clonotype has just a few counts. V usage is TRBV5-1 and J usage is TRBJ1-5, with a tentative D call TRBD1 (6 bases). CDR1 is SGHRS, CDR2 YFSETQ, per germline. Trimming left V 0 bases short and J 6 bases short, with 7 bases between. The CDR3 totals 13 residues. This chain's CDR3 is CASSLEGVQPQHF. The CDR3 DNA reads TGCGCCAGCAGCTTGGAGGGGGTTCAGCCCCAGCATTTT.

This clonotype has more than one count but fewer than ten. The J gene is TRBJ2-7, the V gene TRBV7-6; D remains unclear. Per the germline V gene, CDR1 is SGHVS and CDR2 is FNYEAQ. Trimming stripped 0 bases from V and 4 bases from J, with 10 bases between. The CDR3 has 14 amino acids. CDR3 in DNA: TGTGCCAGCAGCTTAGCCTCGGGCGGATACGAGCAGTACTTC. Amino acids: CASSLASGGYEQYF.

V is TRBV28 and J is TRBJ1-2, with TRBD1 matching over 10 bases. In germline, CDR1 is MDHEN, CDR2 SYDVKM. The CDR3 sequence is 16 residues long. J lost 2 bases, V lost 2 bases, and 5 bases had no gene match. CDR3 loop: CASSLPWTGGNYGYTF. CDR3 DNA sequence: TGTGCCAGCAGTTTACCCTGGACAGGGGGGAACTATGGCTACACCTTC.

This clonotype came up a few times. This chain links TRBV7-3 with TRBJ2-1, with D perhaps matching TRBD1 (6 bases). The germline gives CDR1 SGHTA, CDR2 FQGTGA. V was shortened by 5 bases and J by 0 bases, with 11 bases between the two germline ends. The CDR3 contains 15 residues. CDR3 nucleotide sequence: TGTGCCAGCAGCATTGGACAGAGCTCCTACAATGAGCAGTTCTTC. It translates to CASSIGQSSYNEQFF.

The table lists this clonotype with a few counts. V usage is TRBV10-2 and J usage is TRBJ2-3; possibly TRBD1 for D (6 bases). Trimming pared 1 base from V and 0 bases from J, leaving 8 bases between. CDR1 is WSHSY, CDR2 SAAADI, per germline. This CDR3 has 15 residues. The CDR3 DNA is TGCGCCAGCAGTGAGTTGGGGGCTAGCACAGATACGCAGTATTTT. Translated, it gives CASSELGASTDTQYF.

The rearrangement joins TRBV6-5 to TRBJ1-1; 7 positions match TRBD1. Germline lookup yields CDR1 MNHEY and CDR2 SVGAGI. The J segment lost 7 bases and the V segment lost 2 bases, leaving 1 base of the junction unmatched. The CDR3 has 12 amino acids. This CDR3 reads CASSYRDSEAFF. The DNA of the CDR3 is TGTGCCAGCAGTTACCGGGACAGTGAAGCTTTCTTT.

This clonotype turned up a few times. This chain uses TRBV27 with TRBJ2-5; a weak D match, TRBD1 (6 bases). The germline CDR1 and CDR2 sequences are MNHEY and SMNVEV (reference sequence). The CDR3 runs 15 residues. The V and J ends lost 5 bases and 2 bases respectively, with 15 bases between them. In DNA, the CDR3 is TGTGCCAGCAGTCCCCACCGACAGGCTCAAGAGACCCAGTACTTC. The encoded protein is CASSPHRQAQETQYF.

The chain joins TRBV2 to TRBJ2-7, with TRBD1 identical over 9 bases. The CDR3 spans 15 residues. The V segment lost 2 bases and the J segment 1 base; nucleotides outside the gene matches: 3. The germline V gene encodes CDR1 SNHLY and CDR2 FYNNEI. The CDR3 reads CASSEPDRGSYEQYF. The CDR3 DNA is TGTGCCAGCAGTGAACCTGACAGGGGGTCCTACGAGCAGTACTTC.

By share, this clonotype ranks as medium-sized. Here the CDR3 reads CASSPEQGFSYGYTF. Written as DNA, the CDR3 is TGTGCCAGCTCACCCGAACAGGGATTCAGCTATGGCTACACCTTC. The chain joins TRBV18 to TRBJ1-2; a weak D match, TRBD1 (6 bases). Looked up from germline, CDR1 is KGHSH and CDR2 is LQKENI. The CDR3 extends over 15 amino acids. Trimming took off 3 bases at V and 4 bases at J, with 15 bases between the two ends.

The DNA for the CDR3 is TGTGCCACCCGACCGACTCCAGATCACACCGGGGAGCTGTTTTTT. It encodes CATRPTPDHTGELFF. The gene calls are TRBV24-1 and TRBJ2-2; no clear D. Germline V gene lookup returns CDR1 KGHDR and CDR2 SFDVKD. V shed 9 bases and J shed 3 bases, with 16 bases lying between them. The CDR3 runs 15 residues.

The chain uses TRBV5-1 and TRBJ1-2, with 12 bases matching TRBD1. The V gene's germline CDR1 is SGHRS and CDR2 YFSETQ. CDR3 length equals 16 residues. With 0 bases clipped from V and 7 bases from J, the junction kept 7 bases outside the gene matches. The CDR3 reads CASSLARDRGLSGYTF. The DNA of the CDR3 is TGCGCCAGCAGCTTGGCCCGGGACAGGGGGCTCAGTGGCTACACCTTC. Combining the CDR3 with reference TRBV5-1 and TRBJ1-2 gives the whole variable domain KAGVTQTPRYLIKTRGQQVTLSCSPISGHRSVSWYQQTPGQGLQFLFEYFSETQRNKGNFPGRFSGRQFSNSRSEMNVSTLELGDSALYLCASSLARDRGLSGYTFGSGTRLTVV.

In its sample, this clonotype was seen a few times. This chain joins TRBV24-1 and TRBJ1-2; no reliable D call. The CDR3 extends over 12 amino acids. CDR1 is KGHDR and CDR2 is SFDVKD in the germline V gene. The V end was cut by 2 bases, the J end by 9 bases, with 9 bases between. CDR3 in amino acids: CATSDSTGSYTF. The CDR3 DNA follows: TGTGCCACCAGTGATTCGACGGGAAGCTACACCTTC.

The gene calls are TRBV11-2 and TRBJ2-7; a weak D match, TRBD2 (5 bases). CDR3 length: 15 residues. Germline V gene sequence: CDR1 SGHAT, CDR2 FQNNGV. The ends were cut back, 4 bases at V and 0 bases at J, with 13 bases in the middle. CDR3 sequence: CASSSLEGFSYEQYF. The DNA for the CDR3 is TGTGCCAGCAGCTCCCTCGAGGGCTTCTCCTACGAGCAGTACTTC.

The V and J genes are TRBV12-3 or TRBV12-4 and TRBJ1-6; D might be TRBD1 (5 bases). The CDR3 is 13 amino acids. Trimming took off 3 bases at V and 9 bases at J, with 9 bases between the two ends. The CDR3 sequence is CASSFWRGSPLHF. In DNA form, the CDR3 reads TGTGCCAGCAGTTTCTGGAGGGGTTCACCCCTCCACTTT.

This clonotype was recorded a few times. The chain carries TRBV24-1 and TRBJ1-2; TRBD1 might be the D (5 bases). The CDR3 extends over 15 amino acids. V was shortened by 5 bases and J by 3 bases, with 15 bases between the two germline ends. Germline values: CDR1 KGHDR, CDR2 SFDVKD. CDR3: CATSVGGTAHYGYTF. CDR3 DNA: TGTGCCACCAGTGTTGGGGGAACAGCCCACTATGGCTACACCTTC.